This T cell receptor beta chain was sequenced in a study of blood T cell repertoires in COVID-19 (dated by TCRdb to between 2020 and 2021). Background on the whole study: Samples from collaborators originated in the United States, Italy and Spain and spanned both the acute and convalescent phases of COVID-19. The prospective study material was composed of cDNA or gDNA derived from T cells, B-cell-depleted T cells, or PBMCs. The dataset comprised deeply sampled blood TCRbeta repertoires from subjects exposed to, actively infected with, or recovered from COVID-19. The repertoires were released in a freely available public database meant as a resource for research on the immune response to SARS-CoV-2. The samples were drawn from the first 160 participants of the ongoing ImmuneRACE study and from roughly 1,300 subjects provided by 6 global collaborators. Sample metadata almost always included a de-identified subject ID, COVID-19 status, age in years and sex. HLA class I and class II types, where available, came from metadata supplied by the sample provider rather than from assay-based typing. General conclusions and limits of the study: Clinical and demographic metadata were provided uncurated, with the amount varying by source and participant.

The CDR3 contains 15 residues, cysteine and phenylalanine counted. The DNA shown is the 45-base CDR3, in frame from base 1. The germline V gene (reference sequence) gives CDR1 as SGHKS and CDR2 as YYEKEE. V is clipped by 1 base and J by 5 bases, and the sequence between their germline boundaries is 12 bases long. Whole blood was collected in K2EDTA tubes by collaborating institutions according to the institutions' own protocols. For TCRbeta analysis, collaborator samples were shipped as frozen whole blood, as isolated PBMCs, or as DNA extracted from either sample type. As concerns this clone: Its antigen is currently not known. No per-base quality is available; no much larger clone lies one base away.

TCRbeta CDR3 regions were amplified from genomic DNA by means of the immunoSEQ Assay, a bias-controlled multiplex PCR. On the authors' methods: Within the assay, amplification of reference gene primers was used to estimate how many nucleated cells each sample contained. Sequence reads were collapsed and filtered to measure the absolute abundance of every unique TCRbeta CDR3 rearrangement. For each sample, productive Simpson clonality was calculated as the square root of Simpson's diversity index over productive rearrangements. TCRdb mirrors the immuneACCESS table, restricted to in-frame sequences. Some clones are absent from its copies; in checked studies, under half trace to an unresolved V gene, and the reason for the others is unknown. V, J and clone size are those of that table, while D and trimming were read from the DNA. For this sample the table gives some 220,000 clones, of which around four fifths were detected only once. The ten largest clonotypes hold 5.5% to 8% of the sample.

Input material: peripheral blood. The origin of this receptor is a woman aged 55-69 years with active or convalescent COVID-19. The rearrangement joined TRBV5-5 to TRBJ1-4, and TRBD1 may be the D gene, going by 5 matching bases. The DNA sequence is as follows: TGTGCCAGCAGCTTGCCCCAGGGCGTAAATGAAAAACTGTTTTTT. Protein translation: CASSLPQGVNEKLFF.